This T cell receptor (beta chain) originates from a study of blood T cell repertoires in COVID-19 (dated by TCRdb to 2018 to 2021). The study in broad terms: Samples from collaborators originated in the United States, Italy and Spain and spanned both the acute and convalescent phases of COVID-19. The prospective study material was composed of cDNA or gDNA derived from T cells, B-cell-depleted T cells, or PBMCs. Where available, HLA class I and class II types were obtained from metadata supplied by the sample provider rather than from assay-based typing. Deeply sampled blood TCRbeta repertoires from subjects exposed to, actively infected with, or recovered from COVID-19 were included in the dataset. The repertoires were released in a freely available public database intended as a resource for research on the immune response to SARS-CoV-2. A de-identified subject ID, COVID-19 status, age in years and sex were almost always included in the sample metadata. Samples were obtained from the ongoing ImmuneRACE study (first 160 participants) and from 1,000 to 1,500 subjects provided by 6 global collaborators.

The collaborating institutions used their own protocols to collect whole blood in K2EDTA tubes. Collaborator samples were shipped for TCRbeta analysis as frozen whole blood, isolated PBMCs, or DNA extracted from either sample type. TCRbeta CDR3 regions were amplified from genomic DNA by means of the immunoSEQ Assay, a bias-controlled multiplex PCR. For the original study's pipeline: Within the assay, amplification of reference gene primers was used to estimate how many nucleated cells each sample contained. To quantify the absolute abundance of each unique TCRbeta CDR3 rearrangement, sequence reads were collapsed and filtered. Productive Simpson clonality was computed per sample as the square root of Simpson's diversity index over productive rearrangements. TCRdb re-hosts the immuneACCESS table, in-frame sequences only. Its copies lack some clones; in the studies checked, an unresolved V gene accounts for under half of them, and the cause for the rest is not known. V, J and clone size are taken as reported in that table, and D and trimming were inferred from the DNA itself. The sample table records 250,000 to 300,000 clones; around 82% of these occur just once. Of the sample, roughly 5% is held by the ten largest clones.

On this clone itself: The clone's antigen remains unknown. Base qualities were left out, and no much larger clone turns up one base away.

What the work shows at the level of the full study, not this receptor alone: The quantity of clinical and demographic metadata differed by source and by participant and was supplied without curation.

Sequenced sample: peripheral blood. The clonotype originates from a man aged 80 or over with acute or convalescent COVID-19.

The CDR3 has the sequence CASSEQWQVSNQPQHF. The DNA sequence follows: TGTGCCAGCAGTGAACAGTGGCAGGTTAGCAATCAGCCCCAGCATTTT. Recombination connected TRBV6-1 to TRBJ1-5; the D gene identity is not certain. CDR1 is given as MNHNS and CDR2 as SASEGT, both from the germline V gene. V lost 2 bases and J lost 0 bases; the stretch between them is 11 bases long. The CDR3 has 16 amino acids, counting the end cysteine and phenylalanine. This entry keeps only the CDR3 DNA: 48 bases, framed from base 1.